This T cell receptor beta chain is from a study of cytomegalovirus exposure and HLA in healthy donors. This CDR3 has 14 residues. The germline V gene has CDR1 SNHLY and CDR2 FYNNEI. V shed 4 bases and J 4 bases; nucleotides not matched to a gene: 6. TCRdb's table, derived via immunoSEQ multiplex PCR, lists solely in-frame clones and lacks some. The sample holds some 79,000 clones; 85% to 95% are singletons and the top ten take 3.2%. This TCR was sampled from a young woman in good health and CMV-seropositive. The source material was PBMCs. The chain joins TRBV2 to TRBJ2-7; TRBD1 agrees at 8 bases. The CDR3 DNA reads TGTGCCAGCAGTGTTTCCAGGGGGCCTTACGAGCAGTACTTC. Amino acids: CASSVSRGPYEQYF.